Given below is one T cell receptor (beta chain) in context. Its antigen is as yet unknown. The data were taken from a study of T cell responses to AZD1222 COVID-19 vaccine. Study-wide context: Researchers grouped second doses given at about 4 or about 12 weeks into one pool.

The method was immunoSEQ multiplex PCR; TCRdb's version includes in-frame clones alone and lacks a portion of them. The table records approximately 140,000 clones, roughly 90% of them present only once. Study-wide findings and caveats: Nearly half of spike-specific TCRs reportedly target variant regions that are unmutated in the B.1.351 and B.1.1.7 variants. Spike-specific TCR breadth and depth were elevated following two AZD1222 doses. There were vaccine-associated CD4 TCRs across spike, dominant at 160-218 and 743-854.

The TCR sequence derives from an adult in good health. This specimen was peripheral blood, taken on day 0 of AZD1222 vaccination.

In DNA form, the CDR3 reads TGTGCCAGCAGTGACAGGGTCGGCAATCAGCCCCAGCATTTT. Translated: CASSDRVGNQPQHF. The chain has TRBV6-6 and TRBJ1-5; 7 bases align to TRBD1. The CDR3 has 14 amino acids. J lost 2 bases, V lost 5 bases, and 3 bases had no gene match. Germline-derived CDR1 and CDR2 are MNHNY and SVGAGI (reference sequence).